The following is a T cell receptor beta chain sequence with its context. Across about two dozen US areas, participants ranged in age from roughly 18 to 95 years. All recovered Cohort 3 donors got two negative PCRs, got clearance, or saw symptom resolution. In the original workflow: Estimates of nucleated cell counts were drawn from the amplification of reference gene primers. Measured with immunoSEQ multiplex PCR; TCRdb has only the in-frame clones, and not every one. The DNA was the basis for D and trimming; V, J and clone size are from that table. The repertoire holds 190,000 or so clones, roughly 82% seen once, with 12% in the top ten. V shed 4 bases, J shed 15 bases, and the junction held 12 bases outside the gene matches. Germline V gives CDR1 LGHDT, CDR2 YNNKEL (reference sequence). The CDR3 contains 14 residues. The data originate from a study of blood T cell repertoires in COVID-19. Study summary: From T cells, B-cell-depleted T cells, or PBMCs came the material, which was cDNA or gDNA.

The gene calls are TRBV3-1 (or the pseudogene TRBV3-2) and TRBJ1-4; 9 bases are shared with TRBD1. What was sequenced was PBMCs or T cells enriched from blood (not recorded which). The sequence came from a man aged 40-49 years who had recovered from COVID-19. For the CDR3, the DNA is TGTGCCAGCAGCCGTTCGGGACAGGGACATTCTGTGTTTTTT. Its protein is CASSRSGQGHSVFF.